This TCR beta chain was found in a study of T cells in Graves' hyperthyroidism and ophthalmopathy. Study-level results: Researchers report that a 13 V-J model separated ophthalmopathy from stable hyperthyroidism.

Thyroid ultrasound, orbital computed tomography, clinical symptoms, and serum thyroxine and TRAb underpinned diagnoses. Amplified TCR beta CDR3 regions came from RNA transcripts. HTBI primers were used for first-round RT-PCR of the TCR CDR3. In TCRdb, the multiplex PCR reads were re-called with MiXCR into one record per CDR3 protein. The sample lists hundreds of thousands of distinct CDR3 sequences; roughly 13% were seen once. Comments on this clonotype: What it recognizes is unknown.

CDR1 is DFQATT, CDR2 SNEGSKA, per germline (reference sequence). V was clipped by 6 bases and J by 4 bases, with 13 bases between them. The CDR3 is 13 residues long. The receptor comes from a woman aged 25 to 45 with Graves' hyperthyroidism that later progressed to Graves' ophthalmopathy. V usage is TRBV20-1 and J usage is TRBJ2-1; maybe TRBD1 (6 bases). The sample comprised blood. CDR3 sequence: CSAGTRSYNEQFF. The CDR3 DNA is TGCAGTGCGGGGACAAGGTCGTACAATGAGCAGTTCTTC.